The text below deals with one TCR beta chain. Followed longitudinally, the Seattle patients had been enrolled during active infection. The data stem from a study of blood T cell repertoires in COVID-19. In the study overall: The analysed material was cDNA or gDNA that came from T cells, B-cell-depleted T cells, or PBMCs.

This CDR3 has 16 amino acids. V lost 5 bases and J 6 bases, leaving 22 bases between the germline ends. CDR1 SGHVS and CDR2 FQNEAQ come from the germline V gene. TCRdb keeps only in-frame clones here, not all; method: immunoSEQ multiplex PCR. Seen here are some 75,000 clones, 75% to 90% observed once, and the top ten hold approximately 5.8%. The chain combines TRBV7-8 with TRBJ1-2; no clear D gene. The sample taken for sequencing was peripheral blood. The source is an elderly man with COVID-19, enrolled during active disease. CDR3 residues: CASSAAPVTQLDGYTF. CDR3 in DNA: TGTGCCAGCAGCGCGGCACCGGTCACACAACTAGATGGCTACACCTTC.